This T cell receptor (beta chain) emerged from a study of blood T cell repertoires in COVID-19. About the study: The samples span acute and convalescent COVID-19 from the United States, Italy and Spain. Sample material is recorded as cDNA or gDNA derived from T cells, B-cell-depleted T cells, or PBMCs.

Profiled with immunoSEQ multiplex PCR; TCRdb holds only in-frame clones, not every one. The sample includes about 350,000 clones, 88% of them seen just once. Recruits, aged roughly 18 to 95 years, lived in some 25 US areas. Someone with COVID-19 had been met by exposed participants within 2 weeks before study entry. This receptor was obtained from a woman aged 25 to 39 who had been exposed to COVID-19. Sequencing used PBMCs or T cells enriched from blood (not recorded which).

CDR3 sequence: CASNLSPGTGDYGYTF. CDR3 nucleotides: TGTGCCAGCAACCTAAGTCCCGGGACAGGGGATTATGGCTACACCTTC. The rearrangement uses TRBV9 and TRBJ1-2; 10 bases are a match to TRBD1. V shed 6 bases and J 5 bases; nucleotides not matched to a gene: 13. There are 16 residues in the CDR3. CDR1 is SGDLS and CDR2 is YYNGEE in the germline V gene.